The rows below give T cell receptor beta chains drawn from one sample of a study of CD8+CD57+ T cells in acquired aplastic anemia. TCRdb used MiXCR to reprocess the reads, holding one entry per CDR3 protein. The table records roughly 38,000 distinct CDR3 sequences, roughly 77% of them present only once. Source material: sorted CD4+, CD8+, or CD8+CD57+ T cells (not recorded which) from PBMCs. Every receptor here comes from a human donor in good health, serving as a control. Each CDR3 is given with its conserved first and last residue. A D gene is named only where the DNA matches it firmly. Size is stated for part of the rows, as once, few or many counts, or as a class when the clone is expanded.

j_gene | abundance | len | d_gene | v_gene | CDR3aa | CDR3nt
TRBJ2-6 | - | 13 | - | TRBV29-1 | CSVESSGANVLTF | TGCAGCGTTGAAAGCTCTGGGGCCAACGTCCTGACTTTC
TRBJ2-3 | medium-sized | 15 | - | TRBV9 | CASSVGTASTDTQYF | TGTGCCAGCAGCGTAGGGACAGCTAGCACAGATACGCAGTATTTT
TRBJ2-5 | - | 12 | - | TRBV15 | CATRGPQETQYF | TGTGCGACCCGGGGTCCCCAAGAGACCCAGTACTTC
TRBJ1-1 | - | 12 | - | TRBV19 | CASSTVNTEAFF | TGTGCCAGTAGTACAGTGAACACTGAAGCTTTCTTT
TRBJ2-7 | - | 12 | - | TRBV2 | CASGGSGLEQYF | TGTGCCAGCGGGGGGTCGGGGCTGGAGCAGTACTTC
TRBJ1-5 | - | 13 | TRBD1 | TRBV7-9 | CASGKQGAEPQHF | TGTGCCAGCGGCAAACAGGGGGCTGAGCCCCAGCATTTT
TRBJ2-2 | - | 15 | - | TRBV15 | CATSSRATNTGELFF | TGTGCCACCAGCAGTCGCGCCACGAACACCGGGGAGCTGTTTTTT
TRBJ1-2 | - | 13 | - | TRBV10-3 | CAISVENTYGYTF | TGTGCCATCAGTGTTGAGAATACTTATGGCTACACCTTC
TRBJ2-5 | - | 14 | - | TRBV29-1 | CSVLKWVGRETQYF | TGCAGCGTTCTTAAGTGGGTAGGGCGAGAGACCCAGTACTTC
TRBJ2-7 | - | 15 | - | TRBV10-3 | CAIRAETHRAGEQYF | TGTGCCATCAGGGCAGAAACCCACAGGGCGGGCGAGCAGTACTTC